A single sample gave rise to the 5 T cell receptor beta chains below, sequenced in a study of blood T cell repertoires in COVID-19. This table comes from immunoSEQ multiplex PCR, and its TCRdb copy is limited to in-frame clones, with some not included. The sample contains a few hundred thousand clones, over 75% of which appear only once. Specimen: PBMCs or T cells enriched from blood (not recorded which). The receptors were gathered from a man aged 25 to 40 who had recovered from COVID-19.

J is TRBJ1-1 and V is TRBV7-6; D uncertain. Germline V gene sequence: CDR1 SGHVS, CDR2 FNYEAQ. This CDR3 is built from 14 residues. Trimming took 5 bases from V and 5 from J, leaving 15 bases between them. The CDR3 DNA reads TGTGCCAGCAGCCCCGGTTCTGGGCAGACTGAAGCTTTCTTT. Amino acid sequence: CASSPGSGQTEAFF.

The rearrangement links TRBV29-1 to TRBJ1-2; 12 bases are a match to TRBD1. The germline CDR1 and CDR2 sequences are SQVTM and ANQGSEA. Germline trimming cut 7 bases from V and 6 bases from J; bases unmatched to any gene: 9. The CDR3 is 14 residues long. This chain's CDR3 is CSALPGQGADGYTF. The CDR3 nucleotides are TGCAGCGCCCTGCCGGGACAGGGGGCCGATGGCTACACCTTC.

V is TRBV5-6 and J is TRBJ2-7, with D unresolved. The CDR3 totals 12 residues. V was shortened by 1 base and J by 5 bases, with 7 bases between the two germline ends. The germline V gene encodes CDR1 SGHDT and CDR2 YYEEEE. CDR3 in DNA: TGTGCCAGCAGCTTGTCGGTGGACGAGCAGTACTTC. It codes for CASSLSVDEQYF.

The chain carries TRBV24-1 and TRBJ1-5, with 9 bases fitting TRBD1. The CDR3 length is 15 residues. With V trimmed by 4 bases and J by 7 bases, 7 bases remained unmatched. Germline V CDR1 and CDR2: KGHDR, SFDVKD. CDR3 DNA sequence: TGTGCCACCAGTGACCCCGGGACAGGGTCCCAGCCCCAGCATTTT. This gives the protein CATSDPGTGSQPQHF.

The chain employs TRBV7-2 and TRBJ2-7; 11 bases are a match to TRBD2. The CDR3 extends over 14 amino acids. Germline lookup yields CDR1 SGHTA and CDR2 FQGNSA. Trimming cost V 5 bases and J 6 bases; bases outside gene matches: 6. CDR3 residues: CASSPGGLAAEQYF. CDR3 in DNA: TGTGCCAGCAGCCCTGGGGGACTAGCGGCCGAGCAGTACTTC.